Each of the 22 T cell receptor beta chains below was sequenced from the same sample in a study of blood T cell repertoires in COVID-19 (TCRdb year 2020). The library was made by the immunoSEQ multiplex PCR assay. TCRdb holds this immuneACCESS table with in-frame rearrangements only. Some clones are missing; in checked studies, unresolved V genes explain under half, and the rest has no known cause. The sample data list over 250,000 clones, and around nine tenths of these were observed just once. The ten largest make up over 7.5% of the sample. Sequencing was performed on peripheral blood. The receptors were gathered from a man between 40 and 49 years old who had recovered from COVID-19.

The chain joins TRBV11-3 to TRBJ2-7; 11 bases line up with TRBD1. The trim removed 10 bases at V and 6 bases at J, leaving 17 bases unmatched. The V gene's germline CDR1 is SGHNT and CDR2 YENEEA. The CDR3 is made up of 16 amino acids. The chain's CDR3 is CATPRTVDRGPSEQYF. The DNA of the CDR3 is TGTGCCACCCCCAGAACAGTGGACAGGGGGCCGAGCGAGCAGTACTTC.

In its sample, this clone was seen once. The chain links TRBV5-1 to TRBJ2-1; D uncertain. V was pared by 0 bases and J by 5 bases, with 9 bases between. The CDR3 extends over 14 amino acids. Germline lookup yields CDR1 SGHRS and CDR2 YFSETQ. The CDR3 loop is CASSLGSGNNEQFF. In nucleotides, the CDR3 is TGCGCCAGCAGCTTGGGATCAGGTAACAATGAGCAGTTCTTC.

For the CDR3, the DNA is TGCGCCAGCAGCCAAGATGCGGGGGGGAGGGAGACCCAGTACTTC. Amino acids: CASSQDAGGRETQYF. This sequence joins TRBV4-3 and TRBJ2-5, with 9 bases fitting TRBD2. This CDR3 comprises 15 residues. Trimming cost V 0 bases and J 5 bases; bases outside gene matches: 4. Germline CDR1 reads LGHNA; CDR2 reads YSLEER.

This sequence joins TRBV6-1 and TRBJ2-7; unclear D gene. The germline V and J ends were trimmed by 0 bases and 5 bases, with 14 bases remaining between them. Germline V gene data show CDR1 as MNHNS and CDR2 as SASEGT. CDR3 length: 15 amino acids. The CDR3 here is CASSEARGAGDEQYF. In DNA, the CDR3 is TGTGCCAGCAGTGAAGCGCGAGGCGCCGGAGACGAGCAGTACTTC.

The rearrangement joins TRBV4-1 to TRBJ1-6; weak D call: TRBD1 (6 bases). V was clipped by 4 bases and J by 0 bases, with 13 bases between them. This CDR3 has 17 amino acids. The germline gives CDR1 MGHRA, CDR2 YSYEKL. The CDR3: CASSPSDRSSYNSPLHF. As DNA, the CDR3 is TGCGCCAGCAGCCCCTCGGACAGAAGCTCCTATAATTCACCCCTCCACTTT.

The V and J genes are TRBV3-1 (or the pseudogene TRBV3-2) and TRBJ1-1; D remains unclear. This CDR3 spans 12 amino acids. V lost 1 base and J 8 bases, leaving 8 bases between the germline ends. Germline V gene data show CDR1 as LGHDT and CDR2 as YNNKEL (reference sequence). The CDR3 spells CASSQVSREAFF. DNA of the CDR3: TGTGCCAGCAGCCAAGTTTCCAGAGAAGCTTTCTTT.

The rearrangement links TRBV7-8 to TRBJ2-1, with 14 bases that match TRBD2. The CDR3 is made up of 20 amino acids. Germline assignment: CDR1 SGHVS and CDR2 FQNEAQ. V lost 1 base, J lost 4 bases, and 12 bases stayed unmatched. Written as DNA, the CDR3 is TGTGCCAGCAGCTTAGAGACCGGGACTAGCGGGAGAGCAAGGTACAATGAGCAGTTCTTC. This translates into CASSLETGTSGRARYNEQFF.

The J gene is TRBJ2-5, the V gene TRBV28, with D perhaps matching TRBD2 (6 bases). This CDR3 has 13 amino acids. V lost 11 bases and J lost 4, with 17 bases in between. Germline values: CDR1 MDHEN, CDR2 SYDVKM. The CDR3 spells CAGGGGVPETQYF. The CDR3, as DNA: TGTGCCGGTGGTGGAGGGGTCCCAGAGACCCAGTACTTC.

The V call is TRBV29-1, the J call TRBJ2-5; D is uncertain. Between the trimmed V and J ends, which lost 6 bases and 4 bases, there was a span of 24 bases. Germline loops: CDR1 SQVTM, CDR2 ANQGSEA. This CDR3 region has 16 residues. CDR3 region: CSVDPVLAEPGETQYF. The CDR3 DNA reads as TGCAGCGTCGATCCTGTGTTAGCAGAACCTGGAGAGACCCAGTACTTC.

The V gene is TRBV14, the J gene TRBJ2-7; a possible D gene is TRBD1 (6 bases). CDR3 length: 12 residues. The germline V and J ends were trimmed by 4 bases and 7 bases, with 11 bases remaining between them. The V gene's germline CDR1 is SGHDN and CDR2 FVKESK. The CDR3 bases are TGTGCCAGCAGCCCCCAGGGGAGTGAGCAGTACTTC. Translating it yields CASSPQGSEQYF.

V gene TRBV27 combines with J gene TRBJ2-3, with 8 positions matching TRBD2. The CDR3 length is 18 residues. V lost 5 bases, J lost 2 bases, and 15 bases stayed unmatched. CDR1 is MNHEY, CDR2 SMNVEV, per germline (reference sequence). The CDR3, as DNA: TGTGCCAGCAGTCTCCTCGCACCGCGGGGGGTTATCACAGATACGCAGTATTTT. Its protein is CASSLLAPRGVITDTQYF.

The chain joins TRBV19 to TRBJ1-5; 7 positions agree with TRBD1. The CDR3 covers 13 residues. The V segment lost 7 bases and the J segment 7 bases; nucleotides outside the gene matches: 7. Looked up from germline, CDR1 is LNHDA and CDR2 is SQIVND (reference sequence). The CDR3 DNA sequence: TGTGCCAGTAAGAGATCGACAGGGCAGCCCCAGCATTTT. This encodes CASKRSTGQPQHF.

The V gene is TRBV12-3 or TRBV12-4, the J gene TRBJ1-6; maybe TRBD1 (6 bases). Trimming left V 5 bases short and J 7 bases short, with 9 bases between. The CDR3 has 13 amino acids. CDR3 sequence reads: CASSTGLNSPLHF. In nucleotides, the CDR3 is TGTGCCAGCAGTACAGGGCTGAATTCACCCCTCCACTTT.

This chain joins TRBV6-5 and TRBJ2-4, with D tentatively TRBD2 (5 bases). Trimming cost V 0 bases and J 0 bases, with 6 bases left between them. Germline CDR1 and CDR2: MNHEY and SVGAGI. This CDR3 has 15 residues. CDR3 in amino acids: CASSYSRVAKNIQYF. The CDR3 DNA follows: TGTGCCAGCAGTTACTCGAGGGTAGCCAAAAACATTCAGTACTTC.

In nucleotides, the CDR3 is TGTGCCAGCAGCTTATTAGCGGGGGGACGCACAGATACGCAGTATTTT. This translates into CASSLLAGGRTDTQYF. The chain employs TRBV7-2 and TRBJ2-3; 10 bases agree with TRBD2. CDR3 length equals 16 residues. Germline loops: CDR1 SGHTA, CDR2 FQGNSA. J gave up 1 base and V 2 bases, and 3 bases lay outside the gene matches.

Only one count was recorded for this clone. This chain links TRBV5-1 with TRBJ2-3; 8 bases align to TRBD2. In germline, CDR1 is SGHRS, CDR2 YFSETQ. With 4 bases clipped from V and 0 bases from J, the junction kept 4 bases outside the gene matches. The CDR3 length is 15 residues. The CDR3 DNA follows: TGCGCCAGCAGCAAAGCGGGAGCCAGCACAGATACGCAGTATTTT. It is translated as CASSKAGASTDTQYF.

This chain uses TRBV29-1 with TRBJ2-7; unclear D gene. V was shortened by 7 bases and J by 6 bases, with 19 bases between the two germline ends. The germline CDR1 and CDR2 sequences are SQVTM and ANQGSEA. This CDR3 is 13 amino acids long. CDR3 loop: CSAAPSLQSEQYF. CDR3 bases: TGCAGCGCTGCCCCGTCGCTACAGAGCGAGCAGTACTTC.

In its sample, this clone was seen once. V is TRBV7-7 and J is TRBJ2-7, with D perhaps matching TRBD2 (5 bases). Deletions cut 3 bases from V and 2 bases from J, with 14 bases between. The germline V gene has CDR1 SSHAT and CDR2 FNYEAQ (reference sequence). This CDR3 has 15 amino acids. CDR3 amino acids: CASSFPGKEAYEQYF. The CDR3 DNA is TGTGCCAGCAGCTTCCCTGGGAAGGAGGCCTACGAGCAGTACTTC.

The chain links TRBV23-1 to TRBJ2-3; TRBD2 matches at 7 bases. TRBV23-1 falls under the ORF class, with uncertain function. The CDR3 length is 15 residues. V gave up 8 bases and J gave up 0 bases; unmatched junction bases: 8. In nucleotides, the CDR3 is TGCGCCAGCCCCCTGGAGCGGGACAGCACAGATACGCAGTATTTT. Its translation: CASPLERDSTDTQYF.

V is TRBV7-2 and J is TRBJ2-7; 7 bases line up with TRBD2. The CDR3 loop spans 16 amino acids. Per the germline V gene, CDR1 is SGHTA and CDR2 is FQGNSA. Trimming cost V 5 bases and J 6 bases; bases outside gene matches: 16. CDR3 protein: CASSPPPSLGGVEQYF. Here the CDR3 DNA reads TGTGCCAGCAGCCCACCCCCTTCTTTGGGGGGGGTCGAGCAGTACTTC.

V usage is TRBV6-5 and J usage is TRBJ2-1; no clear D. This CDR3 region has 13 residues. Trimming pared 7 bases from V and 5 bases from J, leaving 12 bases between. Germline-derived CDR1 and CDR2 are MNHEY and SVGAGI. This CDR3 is CASTSTVNNEQFF. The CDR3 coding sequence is TGTGCCAGCACCTCAACAGTTAACAATGAGCAGTTCTTC.

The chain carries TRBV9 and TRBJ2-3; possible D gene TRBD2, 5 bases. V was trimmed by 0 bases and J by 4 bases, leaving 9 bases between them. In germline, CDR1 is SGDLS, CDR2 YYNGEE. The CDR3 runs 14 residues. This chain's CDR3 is CASSVGIGADTQYF. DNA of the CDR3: TGTGCCAGCAGCGTAGGCATCGGGGCAGATACGCAGTATTTT.